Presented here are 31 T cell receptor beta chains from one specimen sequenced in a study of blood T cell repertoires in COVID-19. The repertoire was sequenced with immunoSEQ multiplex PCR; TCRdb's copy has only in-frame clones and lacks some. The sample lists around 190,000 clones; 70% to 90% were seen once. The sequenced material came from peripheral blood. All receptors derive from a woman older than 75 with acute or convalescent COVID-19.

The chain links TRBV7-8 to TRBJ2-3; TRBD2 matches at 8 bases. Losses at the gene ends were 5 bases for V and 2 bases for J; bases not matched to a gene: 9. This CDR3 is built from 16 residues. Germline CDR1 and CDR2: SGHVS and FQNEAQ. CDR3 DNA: TGTGCCAGCAGCCCGCGTCTAGCGGGCCTCACAGATACGCAGTATTTT. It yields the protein CASSPRLAGLTDTQYF.

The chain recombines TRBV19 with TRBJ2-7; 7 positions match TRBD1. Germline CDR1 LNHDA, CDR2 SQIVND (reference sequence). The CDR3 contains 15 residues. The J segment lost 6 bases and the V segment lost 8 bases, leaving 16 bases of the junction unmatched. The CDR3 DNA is TGTGCCAGTGGACCCATTGGGGGACAGTATGGCGAGCAGTACTTC. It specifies CASGPIGGQYGEQYF.

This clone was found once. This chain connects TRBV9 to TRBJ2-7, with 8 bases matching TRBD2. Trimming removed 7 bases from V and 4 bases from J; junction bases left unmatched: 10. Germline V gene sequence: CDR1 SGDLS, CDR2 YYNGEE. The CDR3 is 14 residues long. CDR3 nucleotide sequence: TGTGCCAGCTCCCCCCGGGGGGGCGTTTACGAGCAGTACTTC. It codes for CASSPRGGVYEQYF.

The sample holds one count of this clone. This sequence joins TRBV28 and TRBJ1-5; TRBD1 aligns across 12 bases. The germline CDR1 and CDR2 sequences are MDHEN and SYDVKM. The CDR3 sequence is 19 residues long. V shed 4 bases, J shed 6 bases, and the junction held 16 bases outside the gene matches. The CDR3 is CASSSGTGGLVRVIQPQHF. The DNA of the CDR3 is TGTGCCAGCAGTTCCGGGACAGGGGGCTTGGTAAGAGTAATTCAGCCCCAGCATTTT.

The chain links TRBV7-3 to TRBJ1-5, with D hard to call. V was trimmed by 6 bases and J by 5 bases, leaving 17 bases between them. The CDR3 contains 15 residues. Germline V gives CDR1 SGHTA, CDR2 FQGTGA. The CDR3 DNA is TGTGCCAGCAGTTTCCTTGGGTCACGGGATCAGCCCCAGCATTTT. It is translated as CASSFLGSRDQPQHF.

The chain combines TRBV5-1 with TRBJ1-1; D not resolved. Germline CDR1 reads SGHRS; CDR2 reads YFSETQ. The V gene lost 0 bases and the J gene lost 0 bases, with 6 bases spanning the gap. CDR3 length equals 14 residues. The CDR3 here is CASSLAEMNTEAFF. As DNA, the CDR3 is TGCGCCAGCAGCTTGGCCGAGATGAACACTGAAGCTTTCTTT. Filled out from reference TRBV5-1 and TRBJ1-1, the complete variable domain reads KAGVTQTPRYLIKTRGQQVTLSCSPISGHRSVSWYQQTPGQGLQFLFEYFSETQRNKGNFPGRFSGRQFSNSRSEMNVSTLELGDSALYLCASSLAEMNTEAFFGQGTRLTVV.

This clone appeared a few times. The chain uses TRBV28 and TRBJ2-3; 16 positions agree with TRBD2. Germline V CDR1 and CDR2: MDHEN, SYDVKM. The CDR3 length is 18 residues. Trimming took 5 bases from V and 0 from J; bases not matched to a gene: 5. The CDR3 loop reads CASSLPGLAGGSTDTQYF. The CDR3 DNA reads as TGTGCCAGCAGTCTTCCGGGACTAGCGGGAGGGAGCACAGATACGCAGTATTTT.

This CDR3 reads CASSLSTGGEKGELFF. As DNA, the CDR3 is TGTGCCAGCAGCTTATCGACAGGGGGCGAGAAGGGGGAGCTGTTTTTT. The rearrangement joins TRBV7-3 to TRBJ2-2, with TRBD1 matching over 10 bases. V lost 2 bases, J lost 8 bases, and 8 bases stayed unmatched. The length of the CDR3 is 16 residues. Germline assignment: CDR1 SGHTA and CDR2 FQGTGA.

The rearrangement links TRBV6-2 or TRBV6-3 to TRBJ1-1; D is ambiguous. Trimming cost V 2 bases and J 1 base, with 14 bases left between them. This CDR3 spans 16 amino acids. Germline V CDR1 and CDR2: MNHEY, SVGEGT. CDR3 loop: CASSYPLGSGNTEAFF. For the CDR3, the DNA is TGTGCCAGCAGTTACCCTCTTGGTAGTGGGAACACTGAAGCTTTCTTT.

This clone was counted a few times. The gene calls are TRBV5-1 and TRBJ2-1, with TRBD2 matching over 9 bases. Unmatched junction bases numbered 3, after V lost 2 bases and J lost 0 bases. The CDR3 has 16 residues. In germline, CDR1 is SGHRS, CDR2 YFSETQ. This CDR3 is CASSFGSGSSYNEQFF. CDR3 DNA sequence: TGCGCCAGCAGCTTTGGTAGCGGGAGCTCCTACAATGAGCAGTTCTTC.

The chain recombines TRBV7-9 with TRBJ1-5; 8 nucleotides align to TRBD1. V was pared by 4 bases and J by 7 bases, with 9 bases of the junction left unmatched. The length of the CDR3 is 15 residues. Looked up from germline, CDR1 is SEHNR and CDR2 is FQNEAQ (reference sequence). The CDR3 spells CASSSDRAAWQPQHF. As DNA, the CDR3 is TGTGCCAGCAGCTCGGACAGGGCTGCGTGGCAGCCCCAGCATTTT.

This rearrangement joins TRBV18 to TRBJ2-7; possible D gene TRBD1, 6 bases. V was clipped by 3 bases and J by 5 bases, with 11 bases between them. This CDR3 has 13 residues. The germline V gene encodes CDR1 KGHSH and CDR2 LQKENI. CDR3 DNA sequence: TGTGCCAGCTCACCTGACAGGATCCACGAGCAGTACTTC. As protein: CASSPDRIHEQYF.

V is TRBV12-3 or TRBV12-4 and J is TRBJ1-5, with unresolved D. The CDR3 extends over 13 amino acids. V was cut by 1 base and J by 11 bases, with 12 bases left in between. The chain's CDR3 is CASSLGSLEAQHF. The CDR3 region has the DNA TGTGCCAGCAGTTTAGGGTCTCTAGAAGCCCAGCATTTT.

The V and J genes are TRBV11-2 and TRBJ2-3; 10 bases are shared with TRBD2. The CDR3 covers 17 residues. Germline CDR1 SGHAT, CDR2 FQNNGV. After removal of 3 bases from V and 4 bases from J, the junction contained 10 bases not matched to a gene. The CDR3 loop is CASSFPGLAGAPDTQYF. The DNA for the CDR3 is TGTGCCAGCAGCTTCCCAGGCCTAGCGGGAGCCCCAGATACGCAGTATTTT.

The DNA for the CDR3 is TGTGCCAAAGAAGCGGGAGGCACAGATACGCAGTATTTT. Translating gives CAKEAGGTDTQYF. This chain links TRBV30 with TRBJ2-3, with 8 bases identical to TRBD2. CDR3 size: 13 residues. Germline loops: CDR1 GTSNPN, CDR2 SVGIG (reference sequence). V lost 8 bases to trimming and J lost 1 base; unmatched junction nucleotides: 5.

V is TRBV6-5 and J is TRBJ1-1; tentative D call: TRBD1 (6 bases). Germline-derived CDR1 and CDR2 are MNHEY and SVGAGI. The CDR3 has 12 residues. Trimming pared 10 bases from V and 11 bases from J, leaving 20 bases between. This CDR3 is CATRGGEANAFF. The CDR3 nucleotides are TGTGCCACCAGAGGGGGAGAGGCGAACGCTTTCTTT.

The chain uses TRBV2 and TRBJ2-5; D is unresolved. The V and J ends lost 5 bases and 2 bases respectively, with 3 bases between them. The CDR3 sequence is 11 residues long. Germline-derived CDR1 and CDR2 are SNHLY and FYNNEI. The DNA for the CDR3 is TGTGCCAGCAGTTCTCAAGAGACCCAGTACTTC. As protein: CASSSQETQYF.

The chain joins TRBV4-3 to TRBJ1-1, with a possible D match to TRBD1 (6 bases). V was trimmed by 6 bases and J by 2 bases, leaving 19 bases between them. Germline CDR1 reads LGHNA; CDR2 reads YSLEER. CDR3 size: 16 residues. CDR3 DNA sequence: TGCGCCAGCAGACAGAGAACATTGGGGGCTAACACTGAAGCTTTCTTT. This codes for CASRQRTLGANTEAFF.

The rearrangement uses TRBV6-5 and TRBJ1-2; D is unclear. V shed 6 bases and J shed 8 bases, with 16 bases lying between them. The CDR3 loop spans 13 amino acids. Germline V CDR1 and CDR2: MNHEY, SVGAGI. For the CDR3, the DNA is TGTGCCAGCAGCCCCGTCCAGAGAGGAGGCTACACCTTC. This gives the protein CASSPVQRGGYTF.

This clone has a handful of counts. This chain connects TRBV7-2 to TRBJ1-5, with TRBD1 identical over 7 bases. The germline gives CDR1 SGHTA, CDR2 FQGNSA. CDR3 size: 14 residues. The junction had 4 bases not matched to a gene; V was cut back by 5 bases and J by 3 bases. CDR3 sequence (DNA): TGTGCCAGCAGCCCCCAGGGGGTCAATCAGCCCCAGCATTTT. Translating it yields CASSPQGVNQPQHF.

The CDR3 loop reads CASSQREYGYTF. The CDR3 DNA reads TGTGCCAGCAGCCAAAGAGAGTATGGCTACACCTTC. The rearrangement uses TRBV3-1 (or the pseudogene TRBV3-2) and TRBJ1-2, with D hard to call. The CDR3 runs to 12 residues. Trimming left V 2 bases short and J 5 bases short, with 6 bases between. Germline CDR1 and CDR2: LGHDT and YNNKEL (reference sequence).

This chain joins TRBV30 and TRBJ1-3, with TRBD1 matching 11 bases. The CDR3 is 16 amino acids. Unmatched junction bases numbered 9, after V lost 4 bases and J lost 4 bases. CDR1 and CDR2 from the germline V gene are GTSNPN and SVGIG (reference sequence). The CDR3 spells CAWTGWTGGDGNTIYF. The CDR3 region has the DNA TGTGCCTGGACCGGCTGGACAGGGGGCGACGGAAACACCATATATTTT.

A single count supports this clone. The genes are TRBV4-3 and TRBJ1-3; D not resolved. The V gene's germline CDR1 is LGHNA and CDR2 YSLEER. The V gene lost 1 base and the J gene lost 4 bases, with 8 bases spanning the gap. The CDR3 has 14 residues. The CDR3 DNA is TGCGCCAGCAGCCAAGGTGGGAGGGGAAACACCATATATTTT. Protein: CASSQGGRGNTIYF.

CDR3 protein: CAIRSSGRINEQYF. In nucleotides, the CDR3 is TGTGCCATCCGTTCTAGCGGGAGGATCAACGAGCAGTACTTC. This sequence joins TRBV28 and TRBJ2-7; 11 bases are shared with TRBD2. The J segment lost 5 bases and the V segment lost 10 bases, leaving 10 bases of the junction unmatched. Germline CDR1 reads MDHEN; CDR2 reads SYDVKM. There are 14 residues in the CDR3.

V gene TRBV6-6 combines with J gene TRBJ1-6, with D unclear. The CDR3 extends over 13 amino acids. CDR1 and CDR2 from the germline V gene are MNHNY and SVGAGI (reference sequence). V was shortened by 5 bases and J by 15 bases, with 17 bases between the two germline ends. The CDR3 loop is CASSRHDGGDLHF. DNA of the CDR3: TGTGCCAGCAGTCGCCATGACGGCGGAGACCTCCACTTT.

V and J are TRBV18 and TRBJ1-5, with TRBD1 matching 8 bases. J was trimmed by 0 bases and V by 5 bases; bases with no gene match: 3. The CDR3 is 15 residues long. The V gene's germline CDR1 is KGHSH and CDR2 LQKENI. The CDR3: CASSLQGGSNQPQHF. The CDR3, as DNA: TGTGCCAGCTCATTACAGGGGGGTAGCAATCAGCCCCAGCATTTT.

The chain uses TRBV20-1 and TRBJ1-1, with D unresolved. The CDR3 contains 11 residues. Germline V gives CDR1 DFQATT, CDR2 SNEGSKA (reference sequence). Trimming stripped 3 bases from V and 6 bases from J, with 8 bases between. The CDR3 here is CSASSGAEAFF. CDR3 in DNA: TGCAGTGCTAGTTCGGGTGCTGAAGCTTTCTTT.

CDR3 residues: CASSLGGARKGYTF. In DNA form, the CDR3 reads TGTGCCAGCAGCTTAGGTGGGGCCAGGAAAGGCTACACCTTC. This chain connects TRBV7-9 to TRBJ1-2, with a possible D match to TRBD1 (5 bases). This CDR3 comprises 14 residues. Germline assignment: CDR1 SEHNR and CDR2 FQNEAQ (reference sequence). Trimming pared 1 base from V and 8 bases from J, leaving 14 bases between.

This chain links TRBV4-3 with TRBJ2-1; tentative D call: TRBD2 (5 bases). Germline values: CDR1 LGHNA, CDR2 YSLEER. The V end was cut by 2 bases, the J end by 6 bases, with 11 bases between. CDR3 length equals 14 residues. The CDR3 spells CASSQSLAFNEQFF. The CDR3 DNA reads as TGCGCCAGCAGCCAATCTCTAGCTTTCAATGAGCAGTTCTTC.

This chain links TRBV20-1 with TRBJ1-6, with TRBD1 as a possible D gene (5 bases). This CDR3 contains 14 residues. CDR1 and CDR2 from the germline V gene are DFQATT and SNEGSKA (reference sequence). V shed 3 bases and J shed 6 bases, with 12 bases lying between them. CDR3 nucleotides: TGCAGTGCTAGTCAACGGAGGGGTAATTCACCCCTCCACTTT. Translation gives CSASQRRGNSPLHF.

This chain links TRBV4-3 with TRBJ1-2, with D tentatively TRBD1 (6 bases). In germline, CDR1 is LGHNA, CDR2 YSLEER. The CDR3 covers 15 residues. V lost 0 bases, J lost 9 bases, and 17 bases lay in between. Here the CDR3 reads CASSQDMGHPESYTF. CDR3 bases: TGCGCCAGCAGCCAAGATATGGGACACCCGGAGAGCTACACCTTC.